Shown below are 27 T cell receptor beta chains from a single sample sequenced in a study of PD-1 blockade in classical Hodgkin lymphoma. Time point meaning: cycle 4 day 1 (C4D1), after 6 weeks of nivolumab. Every patient had relapsed following autologous stem cell transplantation, and cohorts differed in brentuximab vedotin exposure. Produced via immunoSEQ multiplex PCR; TCRdb's table is partial and in-frame only. The sample has some 33,000 clones; 72% are singletons. The input for sequencing was peripheral blood mononuclear cells (PBMCs), taken before the fourth cycle of nivolumab. Receptors were obtained from a human donor with classical Hodgkin lymphoma.

The chain links TRBV2 to TRBJ2-7; 9 nucleotides match TRBD1. This CDR3 region has 15 residues. The V gene's germline CDR1 is SNHLY and CDR2 FYNNEI. Germline trimming cut 5 bases from V and 4 bases from J; bases unmatched to any gene: 9. Here the CDR3 DNA reads TGTGCCAGCAGTTACGCCGGGACAGGGACATACGAGCAGTACTTC. It yields the protein CASSYAGTGTYEQYF.

J is TRBJ1-2 and V is TRBV6-5, with 10 bases aligning to TRBD1. The CDR3 is made up of 14 amino acids. From germline, CDR1 is MNHEY and CDR2 SVGAGI. The junction had 9 bases not matched to a gene; V was cut back by 6 bases and J by 8 bases. The CDR3 here is CASSRTGGDWGYTF. The DNA of the CDR3 is TGTGCCAGCAGCCGGACAGGGGGTGACTGGGGCTACACCTTC.

The genes are TRBV9 and TRBJ2-7, with 7 positions matching TRBD1. The trim removed 0 bases at V and 3 bases at J, leaving 3 bases unmatched. CDR1 and CDR2 (germline): SGDLS, YYNGEE. The CDR3 totals 14 residues. CDR3 coding DNA: TGTGCCAGCAGCGTAGGAGCAGGGGGCTACGAGCAGTACTTC. Amino acids: CASSVGAGGYEQYF.

This chain joins TRBV9 and TRBJ1-2; 11 bases align to TRBD1. The J segment lost 7 bases and the V segment lost 1 base, leaving 6 bases of the junction unmatched. CDR3 size: 15 residues. Per germline, CDR1 SGDLS and CDR2 YYNGEE. The CDR3, as DNA: TGTGCCAGCAGCGTATTTGGCGGACAGGGGGCTGGCTACACCTTC. This gives the protein CASSVFGGQGAGYTF.

The chain combines TRBV29-1 with TRBJ2-1, with 12 bases fitting TRBD2. The CDR3 is made up of 18 amino acids. Germline trimming cut 1 base from V and 9 bases from J; bases unmatched to any gene: 16. Germline lookup yields CDR1 SQVTM and CDR2 ANQGSEA. The CDR3 coding sequence is TGCAGCGTTGAAGGCCTCCCCGACCTAGCGGGAGGGCCTTCTGAGCAGTTCTTC. It is translated as CSVEGLPDLAGGPSEQFF.

This chain uses TRBV19 with TRBJ1-1; TRBD1 agrees at 7 bases. V was clipped by 5 bases and J by 8 bases; unmatched bases: 5. The CDR3 length is 12 residues. The V gene's germline CDR1 is LNHDA and CDR2 SQIVND (reference sequence). CDR3: CASSLRGGEAFF. The CDR3 DNA is TGTGCCAGTAGTCTCAGGGGGGGGGAAGCTTTCTTT.

CDR3 amino acids: CATSRDRRGFGETQYF. The CDR3 coding sequence is TGTGCCACCAGCAGAGATAGGCGCGGCTTCGGGGAGACCCAGTACTTC. This rearrangement joins TRBV15 to TRBJ2-5; no clear D. With 0 bases removed from V and 5 bases from J, the gap between germline ends came to 16 bases. The germline CDR1 and CDR2 sequences are LNHNV and YYDKDF (reference sequence). The CDR3 contains 16 residues.

The rearrangement joins TRBV29-1 to TRBJ1-2, with D possibly being TRBD1 (6 bases). This CDR3 is built from 14 residues. The germline V gene has CDR1 SQVTM and CDR2 ANQGSEA. Trimming left V 3 bases short and J 1 base short, with 12 bases between. The CDR3 loop reads CSVEKDRSNYGYTF. The DNA for the CDR3 is TGCAGCGTTGAGAAGGACAGAAGTAACTATGGCTACACCTTC.

The rearrangement links TRBV9 to TRBJ2-3; 10 positions agree with TRBD2. V lost 3 bases to trimming and J lost 2 bases; unmatched junction nucleotides: 12. The V gene's germline CDR1 is SGDLS and CDR2 YYNGEE. This CDR3 comprises 18 residues. The CDR3 nucleotides read TGTGCCAGCAGCGCCGACCGAAGGACTAGCGGTTTCACAGATACGCAGTATTTT. Amino acid sequence: CASSADRRTSGFTDTQYF. The variable domain in full, with the rest retrieved from reference TRBV9 and TRBJ2-3, is DSGVTQTPKHLITATGQRVTLRCSPRSGDLSVYWYQQSLDQGLQFLIQYYNGEERAKGNILERFSAQQFPDLHSELNLSSLELGDSALYFCASSADRRTSGFTDTQYFGPGTRLTVL.

The chain carries TRBV10-2 and TRBJ2-5, with D unclear. This CDR3 has 15 amino acids. V dropped 4 bases and J dropped 4 bases, with 16 bases sitting between them. Germline-derived CDR1 and CDR2 are WSHSY and SAAADI. The CDR3 loop is CASSGVSRVGETQYF. CDR3 DNA sequence: TGCGCCAGCAGTGGTGTCTCGAGAGTTGGAGAGACCCAGTACTTC.

The chain couples TRBV6-1 to TRBJ1-5; D might be TRBD1 (6 bases). This CDR3 spans 15 amino acids. Between the trimmed V and J ends, which lost 4 bases and 3 bases, there was a span of 13 bases. Germline V gene lookup returns CDR1 MNHNS and CDR2 SASEGT. The CDR3 nucleotides are TGTGCCAGCAGTGGGGCACAGGGAGACAATCAGCCCCAGCATTTT. This sequence encodes CASSGAQGDNQPQHF.

This clone appeared a few times. The V call is TRBV10-3, the J call TRBJ2-1, with D possibly TRBD2 on 6 matching bases. Germline-derived CDR1 and CDR2 are ENHRY and SYGVKD. The V and J ends lost 6 bases and 5 bases respectively, with 11 bases between them. This CDR3 region has 13 residues. The CDR3 spells CAISLEGNNEQFF. The CDR3, as DNA: TGTGCCATCAGCCTGGAGGGTAACAATGAGCAGTTCTTC.

The chain has TRBV4-2 and TRBJ2-1, with 8 bases matching TRBD2. CDR1 is LGHNA, CDR2 YNFKEQ, per germline. After removal of 0 bases from V and 3 bases from J, the junction contained 7 bases not matched to a gene. The CDR3 runs 17 residues. The CDR3 DNA reads as TGTGCCAGCAGCCAAGAGAGAAGCGGGAGATACTACAATGAGCAGTTCTTC. Translation gives CASSQERSGRYYNEQFF.

About this clone: One junction end disagrees with the germline gene, perhaps due to a read error. V gene TRBV7-7 combines with J gene TRBJ2-3, with D possibly being TRBD2 (5 bases). The CDR3 length is 16 residues. The germline V gene encodes CDR1 SSHAT and CDR2 FNYEAQ (reference sequence). In nucleotides, the CDR3 is TGTGCTAGCAGCCCTGGGGTAGCGAGACTCACAGATACGCAGTATTTT. Translation gives CASSPGVARLTDTQYF.

The chain links TRBV6-6 to TRBJ2-7, with 11 nucleotides matching TRBD2. V dropped 5 bases and J dropped 3; count of bases not matched to a gene: 6. There are 15 residues in the CDR3. Germline CDR1 and CDR2: MNHNY and SVGAGI (reference sequence). CDR3 sequence reads: CASSPGTSGLYEQYF. CDR3 DNA: TGTGCCAGCAGTCCCGGGACTAGCGGACTCTACGAGCAGTACTTC.

This clone was seen only a few times. CDR3 in amino acids: CASSPRTGLNTEAFF. DNA of the CDR3: TGTGCCAGCAGCCCCCGGACAGGGTTGAACACTGAAGCTTTCTTT. The rearrangement links TRBV9 to TRBJ1-1, with 8 bases lining up with TRBD1. The germline gives CDR1 SGDLS, CDR2 YYNGEE. The V and J ends lost 4 bases and 0 bases, in that order; junction bases with no gene match: 5. The CDR3 is 15 residues long.

The V and J genes are TRBV5-5 and TRBJ2-1; TRBD1 is a possible D gene (6 bases). The germline CDR1 and CDR2 sequences are SGHKS and YYEKEE (reference sequence). Between the trimmed V and J ends, which lost 4 bases and 4 bases, there was a span of 12 bases. The CDR3 has 14 residues. The CDR3 loop is CASSPWQGYNEQFF. CDR3 DNA sequence: TGTGCCAGCAGCCCCTGGCAGGGGTACAATGAGCAGTTCTTC.

The V and J genes are TRBV4-3 and TRBJ2-1; D possibly uses TRBD1 or TRBD2 (5 bases each). Germline CDR1 and CDR2: LGHNA and YSLEER. The CDR3 contains 13 residues. The V gene lost 1 base and the J gene lost 6 bases, with 7 bases spanning the gap. The CDR3: CASSQVGVNEQFF. The CDR3, as DNA: TGCGCCAGCAGCCAAGTGGGGGTCAATGAGCAGTTCTTC.

This clone was seen more than once but under ten times. The chain's CDR3 is CASSTPTSGRLYNEQFF. DNA of the CDR3: TGTGCCAGCAGTACCCCTACTAGCGGGAGGTTGTACAATGAGCAGTTCTTC. The J gene is TRBJ2-1, the V gene TRBV28; 12 bases agree with TRBD2. V dropped 5 bases and J dropped 4; count of bases not matched to a gene: 9. Germline values: CDR1 MDHEN, CDR2 SYDVKM. The CDR3 is made up of 17 amino acids. The full variable domain, in which reference TRBV28 and TRBJ2-1 provide the parts outside the CDR3, is DVKVTQSSRYLVKRTGEKVFLECVQDMDHENMFWYRQDPGLGLRLIYFSYDVKMKEKGDIPEGYSVSREKKERFSLILESASTNQTSMYLCASSTPTSGRLYNEQFFGPGTRLTVL.

CDR3 sequence reads: CASSPGTGTNEQYF. CDR3 in DNA: TGTGCCAGCAGCCCCGGGACAGGGACCAACGAGCAGTACTTC. The V call is TRBV7-6, the J call TRBJ2-7, with 9 bases matching TRBD1. Germline-derived CDR1 and CDR2 are SGHVS and FNYEAQ. The CDR3 consists of 14 residues. J lost 5 bases, V lost 5 bases, and 7 bases had no gene match.

This clone came up a few times. CDR3 region: CASSLRVPWTRGGYTF. CDR3 coding DNA: TGTGCCAGCAGTTTACGGGTACCCTGGACCAGAGGGGGCTACACCTTC. The chain combines TRBV27 with TRBJ1-2; D gene unclear. CDR1 is MNHEY, CDR2 SMNVEV, per germline (reference sequence). The CDR3 has 16 amino acids. The ends were cut back, 2 bases at V and 8 bases at J, with 21 bases in the middle.

V usage is TRBV11-2 and J usage is TRBJ1-1; possible D gene TRBD1, 5 bases. Trimming took 5 bases from V and 0 from J, leaving 16 bases between them. The germline CDR1 and CDR2 sequences are SGHAT and FQNNGV. The CDR3 totals 16 residues. In DNA form, the CDR3 reads TGTGCCAGCAGCGTGTATGAGGGGTACATGAACACTGAAGCTTTCTTT. This sequence encodes CASSVYEGYMNTEAFF.

This clone was recorded a few times. This CDR3 reads CASSSAYNEQFF. The CDR3, as DNA: TGTGCCAGCAGCTCGGCCTACAATGAGCAGTTCTTC. The chain couples TRBV7-6 to TRBJ2-1; the D is unclear. CDR1 is SGHVS and CDR2 is FNYEAQ in the germline V gene. The V and J ends lost 4 bases and 2 bases respectively, with 3 bases between them. This CDR3 region has 12 residues. Full variable domain (remainder filled in from reference TRBV7-6 and TRBJ2-1): GAGVSQSPRYKVTKRGQDVALRCDPISGHVSLYWYRQALGQGPEFLTYFNYEAQQDKSGLPNDRFSAERPEGSISTLTIQRTEQRDSAMYRCASSSAYNEQFFGPGTRLTVL.

In this sample, this clone turned up once. The chain uses TRBV11-2 and TRBJ2-3; tentatively, D is TRBD2 (5 bases). This CDR3 spans 14 amino acids. CDR1 and CDR2 (germline): SGHAT, FQNNGV. The ends were cut back, 5 bases at V and 6 bases at J, with 15 bases in the middle. CDR3 protein: CASSPPGITDTQYF. The CDR3 DNA is TGTGCCAGCAGCCCGCCGGGAATAACGGATACGCAGTATTTT.

This rearrangement joins TRBV7-9 to TRBJ1-2; D might be TRBD1 (6 bases). The CDR3 extends over 13 amino acids. The V end lost 1 base, the J end lost 7 bases, and 10 bases lay between the germline ends. Germline CDR1 and CDR2: SEHNR and FQNEAQ (reference sequence). The CDR3 is CASSLGGAGGYTF. Here the CDR3 DNA reads TGTGCCAGCAGCTTAGGGGGGGCAGGTGGCTACACCTTC.

The rearrangement joins TRBV6-6 to TRBJ1-2; D gene ambiguous. The ends were cut back, 2 bases at V and 8 bases at J, with 9 bases in the middle. Per germline, CDR1 MNHNY and CDR2 SVGAGI (reference sequence). The CDR3 is made up of 12 amino acids. The CDR3 reads CASSYLTEGYTF. Here the CDR3 DNA reads TGTGCCAGCAGTTACCTGACGGAGGGCTACACCTTC.

The chain links TRBV9 to TRBJ2-3; D is uncertain. The CDR3 runs to 12 residues. CDR1 is SGDLS, CDR2 YYNGEE, per germline. V was clipped by 0 bases and J by 3 bases, with 2 bases between them. Written as DNA, the CDR3 is TGTGCCAGCAGCGTAGGAACAGATACGCAGTATTTT. This sequence encodes CASSVGTDTQYF.